The 21 T cell receptor beta chains reported below all come from one sample, sequenced in a study of blood T cell repertoires in COVID-19. Sequencing used immunoSEQ multiplex PCR; TCRdb keeps in-frame clones, though not all of them. The table records about 100,000 clones, about 72% of them present only once. The source material was peripheral blood. Every receptor here comes from a man aged 55 to 70 with active or convalescent COVID-19.

This chain links TRBV11-3 with TRBJ1-3, with TRBD1 matching over 8 bases. Per germline, CDR1 SGHNT and CDR2 YENEEA. CDR3 length: 16 residues. V shed 4 bases, J shed 0 bases, and the junction held 5 bases outside the gene matches. In DNA, the CDR3 is TGTGCCAGCAGCTCAGGGGGCACAAGCTCTGGAAACACCATATATTTT. As protein: CASSSGGTSSGNTIYF.

The V and J genes are TRBV2 and TRBJ2-3, with D possibly matching TRBD2 (5 bases). Trimming removed 8 bases from V and 1 base from J, with 10 bases in between. This CDR3 has 13 residues. Germline CDR1 is SNHLY and CDR2 is FYNNEI. The CDR3 loop reads CASGRGRTDTQYF. The CDR3 region has the DNA TGTGCCAGCGGCAGAGGGCGCACAGATACGCAGTATTTT.

This chain joins TRBV18 and TRBJ1-1; no definite D call. The V gene lost 3 bases and the J gene lost 5 bases, with 13 bases spanning the gap. The CDR3 sequence is 14 residues long. Germline assignment: CDR1 KGHSH and CDR2 LQKENI. CDR3 in DNA: TGTGCCAGCTCACCTTCCGGGTCCCCGACTGAAGCTTTCTTT. It specifies CASSPSGSPTEAFF.

This chain joins TRBV29-1 and TRBJ1-1; 9 bases line up with TRBD1. Germline V gene data show CDR1 as SQVTM and CDR2 as ANQGSEA. Germline trimming cut 4 bases from V and 4 bases from J; bases unmatched to any gene: 13. The CDR3 length is 16 residues. The chain's CDR3 is CSVADRTGVYGTEAFF. The CDR3 nucleotides are TGCAGCGTTGCCGACCGGACAGGGGTTTATGGCACTGAAGCTTTCTTT.

This chain joins TRBV9 and TRBJ2-1; 11 nucleotides align to TRBD2. V trimming: 7 bases; J trimming: 7 bases; junction bases outside the gene matches: 7. The CDR3 covers 14 residues. The V gene's germline CDR1 is SGDLS and CDR2 YYNGEE. CDR3 nucleotide sequence: TGTGCCAGCTCGGCTAGCGGGAGGACAAATGAGCAGTTCTTC. Translation: CASSASGRTNEQFF. The whole variable domain, filled in from reference TRBV9 and TRBJ2-1, reads DSGVTQTPKHLITATGQRVTLRCSPRSGDLSVYWYQQSLDQGLQFLIQYYNGEERAKGNILERFSAQQFPDLHSELNLSSLELGDSALYFCASSASGRTNEQFFGPGTRLTVL.

The chain uses TRBV18 and TRBJ2-1, with D possibly TRBD1 on 5 matching bases. Germline loops: CDR1 KGHSH, CDR2 LQKENI. CDR3 length equals 13 residues. The V end lost 4 bases, the J end lost 4 bases, and 8 bases lay between the germline ends. CDR3 sequence reads: CASSLDSYNEQFF. The CDR3 region has the DNA TGTGCCAGCTCACTTGACAGTTACAATGAGCAGTTCTTC.

As DNA, the CDR3 is TGTGCCAGCAGCGCGCCCCCAGGGGGCATAACCGGGGAGCTGTTTTTT. Amino acids: CASSAPPGGITGELFF. The chain employs TRBV5-4 and TRBJ2-2, with TRBD1 identical over 8 bases. The CDR3 contains 16 residues. CDR1 SGHNT and CDR2 YYREEE come from the germline V gene (reference sequence). With V trimmed by 4 bases and J by 5 bases, 10 bases remained unmatched.

V gene TRBV9 combines with J gene TRBJ2-1; no reliable D call. CDR1 SGDLS and CDR2 YYNGEE come from the germline V gene. CDR3 length: 14 residues. Trimming removed 0 bases at V and 8 bases at J, with 12 bases between. The CDR3 spells CASSVDFEPHEQFF. As DNA, the CDR3 is TGTGCCAGCAGCGTAGACTTTGAACCACATGAGCAGTTCTTC.

The chain carries TRBV7-6 and TRBJ2-2; TRBD1 agrees at 8 bases. The CDR3 totals 15 residues. V was pared by 4 bases and J by 1 base, with 2 bases of the junction left unmatched. Germline loops: CDR1 SGHVS, CDR2 FNYEAQ. The chain's CDR3 is CASSYGTGNTGELFF. The CDR3 DNA follows: TGTGCCAGCAGCTACGGGACAGGGAACACCGGGGAGCTGTTTTTT.

This chain links TRBV6-1 with TRBJ2-5, with a weak D call TRBD2 (6 bases). CDR1 and CDR2 from the germline V gene are MNHNS and SASEGT. V was pared by 2 bases and J by 1 base, with 17 bases between. The CDR3 sequence is 17 residues long. DNA for the CDR3: TGTGCCAGCAGTGAAAGGAGGGGAACCCCTTCCCAAGAGACCCAGTACTTC. The encoded protein is CASSERRGTPSQETQYF.

This chain joins TRBV30 and TRBJ1-3; no definite D call. Per germline, CDR1 GTSNPN and CDR2 SVGIG (reference sequence). Trimming cost V 3 bases and J 1 base, with 10 bases left between them. There are 14 residues in the CDR3. The CDR3 coding sequence is TGTGCCTGGAGAAGTTCGGGTTCTGGAAACACCATATATTTT. Residues: CAWRSSGSGNTIYF. Full variable domain (remainder filled in from reference TRBV30 and TRBJ1-3): SQTIHQWPATLVQPVGSPLSLECTVEGTSNPNLYWYRQAAGRGLQLLFYSVGIGQISSEVPQNLSASRPQDRQFILSSKKLLLSDSGFYLCAWRSSGSGNTIYFGEGSWLTVV.

The chain is built from TRBV5-1 and TRBJ1-3; TRBD1 agrees at 9 bases. V lost 5 bases to trimming and J lost 0 bases; unmatched junction nucleotides: 9. The CDR3 totals 17 residues. Germline V gene lookup returns CDR1 SGHRS and CDR2 YFSETQ. CDR3 region: CASRPGQGPSSGNTIYF. The CDR3 nucleotides read TGCGCCAGCAGGCCGGGACAGGGCCCTAGCTCTGGAAACACCATATATTTT.

This chain's CDR3 is CASSRLAGSTDTQYF. CDR3 DNA: TGTGCCAGCAGCCGACTAGCGGGGAGCACAGATACGCAGTATTTT. The V and J genes are TRBV7-9 and TRBJ2-3; 11 bases are a match to TRBD2. The CDR3 is 15 residues long. The V gene end was trimmed by 5 bases and the J gene end by 0 bases; junction bases not matched to a gene: 1. CDR1 is SEHNR and CDR2 is FQNEAQ in the germline V gene (reference sequence).

The chain uses TRBV4-1 and TRBJ2-1, with a possible D match to TRBD1 (6 bases). Germline V gives CDR1 MGHRA, CDR2 YSYEKL. The CDR3 is made up of 13 amino acids. Trimming removed 2 bases at V and 8 bases at J, with 10 bases between. CDR3 nucleotides: TGCGCCAGCAGCCAATACAGACAGGATGAGCAGTTCTTC. Amino acid sequence: CASSQYRQDEQFF.

The chain uses TRBV7-2 and TRBJ1-2; D remains unclear. Germline V CDR1 and CDR2: SGHTA, FQGNSA. The CDR3 runs to 15 residues. V was cut by 5 bases and J by 2 bases, with 15 bases left in between. Here the CDR3 DNA reads TGTGCCAGCAGCGCCGAGCAGGCGAGAAACTATGGCTACACCTTC. Encoded protein: CASSAEQARNYGYTF.

There are a few counts of this clone. For the CDR3, the DNA is TGTGCCAGCATTACTAGACAGGGTCATAAGCCCCAGCATTTT. Translation: CASITRQGHKPQHF. The chain combines TRBV28 with TRBJ1-5, with TRBD1 matching 7 bases. V shed 7 bases, J shed 8 bases, and the junction held 11 bases outside the gene matches. Germline V gene lookup returns CDR1 MDHEN and CDR2 SYDVKM. There are 14 residues in the CDR3. Filled out from reference TRBV28 and TRBJ1-5, the complete variable domain reads DVKVTQSSRYLVKRTGEKVFLECVQDMDHENMFWYRQDPGLGLRLIYFSYDVKMKEKGDIPEGYSVSREKKERFSLILESASTNQTSMYLCASITRQGHKPQHFGDGTRLSIL.

The rearrangement links TRBV11-2 to TRBJ2-5; 11 bases map to TRBD2. CDR1 is SGHAT, CDR2 FQNNGV, per germline. The V and J ends lost 0 bases and 2 bases, in that order; junction bases with no gene match: 14. This CDR3 spans 20 amino acids. The chain's CDR3 is CASSLDYGGSTSGKQETQYF. DNA of the CDR3: TGTGCCAGCAGCTTAGATTACGGAGGGTCGACTAGCGGGAAACAAGAGACCCAGTACTTC.

The genes are TRBV7-3 and TRBJ2-7; D is undetermined. The CDR3 spans 12 residues. The V end lost 1 base, the J end lost 6 bases, and 7 bases lay between the germline ends. Germline loops: CDR1 SGHTA, CDR2 FQGTGA. For the CDR3, the DNA is TGTGCCAGCAGCTTAAGCGGCGGCGAGCAGTACTTC. As protein: CASSLSGGEQYF.

The V call is TRBV4-3, the J call TRBJ1-2; 9 bases are a match to TRBD1. Germline-derived CDR1 and CDR2 are LGHNA and YSLEER. This CDR3 has 14 amino acids. Losses at the gene ends were 4 bases for V and 4 bases for J; bases not matched to a gene: 4. The CDR3 coding sequence is TGCGCCAGCAGCCCCGGGACAGGGACCTATGGCTACACCTTC. Protein sequence: CASSPGTGTYGYTF.

The genes are TRBV6-2 or TRBV6-3 and TRBJ2-1, with a tentative D call TRBD2 (6 bases). CDR1 and CDR2 (germline): MNHEY, SVGEGT. The V gene lost 3 bases and the J gene lost 8 bases, with 20 bases spanning the gap. This CDR3 comprises 16 residues. The DNA for the CDR3 is TGTGCCAGCAGTTATTATCTAGCGACGCTACGGGATGAGCAGTTCTTC. Translation gives CASSYYLATLRDEQFF.

The rearrangement joins TRBV6-5 to TRBJ1-6, with TRBD1 matching over 10 bases. V shed 2 bases, J shed 7 bases, and the junction held 2 bases outside the gene matches. CDR3 length equals 15 residues. CDR1 is MNHEY, CDR2 SVGAGI, per germline. Here the CDR3 DNA reads TGTGCCAGCAGTTACATGGGACAGGGGAATTCACCCCTCCACTTT. Protein sequence: CASSYMGQGNSPLHF.